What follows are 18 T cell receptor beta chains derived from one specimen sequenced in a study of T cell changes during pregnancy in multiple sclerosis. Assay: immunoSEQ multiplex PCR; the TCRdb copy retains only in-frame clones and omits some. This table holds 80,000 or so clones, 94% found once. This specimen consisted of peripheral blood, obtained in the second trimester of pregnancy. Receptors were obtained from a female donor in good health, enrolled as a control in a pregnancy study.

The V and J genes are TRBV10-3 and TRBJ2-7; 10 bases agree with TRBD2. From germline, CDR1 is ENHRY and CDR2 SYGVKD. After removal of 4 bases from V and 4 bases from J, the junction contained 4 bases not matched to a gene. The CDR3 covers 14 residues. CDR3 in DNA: TGTGCCATCAGTGTGTCTAGCGGGAGTTACGAGCAGTACTTC. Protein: CAISVSSGSYEQYF.

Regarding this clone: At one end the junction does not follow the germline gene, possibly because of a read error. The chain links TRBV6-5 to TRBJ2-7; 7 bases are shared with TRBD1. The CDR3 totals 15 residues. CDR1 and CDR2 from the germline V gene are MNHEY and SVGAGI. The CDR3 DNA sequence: TGTGCCAGCAGTTCCACGGGACAGTACTCCAACGAGCAGTACTTC. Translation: CASSSTGQYSNEQYF.

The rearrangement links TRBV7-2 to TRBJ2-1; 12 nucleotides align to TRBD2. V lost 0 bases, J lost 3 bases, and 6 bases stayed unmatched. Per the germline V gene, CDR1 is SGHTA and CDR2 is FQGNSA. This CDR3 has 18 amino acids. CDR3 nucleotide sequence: TGTGCCAGCAGCTTAGCTCTACTAGCGGGAGGACTCTACAATGAGCAGTTCTTC. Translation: CASSLALLAGGLYNEQFF.

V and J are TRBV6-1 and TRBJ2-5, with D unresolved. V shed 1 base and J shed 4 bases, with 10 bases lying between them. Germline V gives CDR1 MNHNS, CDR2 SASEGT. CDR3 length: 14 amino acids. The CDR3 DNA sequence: TGTGCCAGCAGTGAAGTGGTAGTAAGAGAGACCCAGTACTTC. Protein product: CASSEVVVRETQYF.

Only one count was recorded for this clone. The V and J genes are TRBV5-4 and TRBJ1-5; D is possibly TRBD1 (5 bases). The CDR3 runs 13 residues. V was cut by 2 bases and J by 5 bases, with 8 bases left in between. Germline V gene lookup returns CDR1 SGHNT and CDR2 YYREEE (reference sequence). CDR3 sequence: CASSFWGDQPQHF. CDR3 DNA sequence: TGTGCCAGCAGCTTTTGGGGGGATCAGCCCCAGCATTTT.

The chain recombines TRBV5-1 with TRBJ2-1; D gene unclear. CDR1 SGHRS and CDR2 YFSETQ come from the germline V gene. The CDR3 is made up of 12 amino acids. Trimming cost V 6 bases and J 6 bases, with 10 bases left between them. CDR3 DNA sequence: TGCGCCAGCAAACCCGGTTTCAATGAGCAGTTCTTC. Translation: CASKPGFNEQFF.

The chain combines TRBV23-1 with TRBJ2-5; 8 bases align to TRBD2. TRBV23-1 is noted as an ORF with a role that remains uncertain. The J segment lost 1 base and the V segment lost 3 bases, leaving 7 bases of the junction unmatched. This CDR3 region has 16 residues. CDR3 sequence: CASSQSESGGQETQYF. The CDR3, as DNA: TGCGCCAGCAGTCAGAGCGAGAGCGGGGGCCAAGAGACCCAGTACTTC.

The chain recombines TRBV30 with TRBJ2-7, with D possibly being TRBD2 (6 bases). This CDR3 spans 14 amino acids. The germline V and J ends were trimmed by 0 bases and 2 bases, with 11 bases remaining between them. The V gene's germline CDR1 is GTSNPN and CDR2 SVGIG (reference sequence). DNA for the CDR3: TGTGCCTGGAGTGTTAGCGGCAAAACCTACGAGCAGTACTTC. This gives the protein CAWSVSGKTYEQYF.

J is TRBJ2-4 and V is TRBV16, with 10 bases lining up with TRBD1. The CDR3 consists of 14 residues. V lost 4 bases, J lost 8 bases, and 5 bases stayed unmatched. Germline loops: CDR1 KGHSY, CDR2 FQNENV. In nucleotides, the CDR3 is TGTGCCAGCAGCCTATGGGACAGGGGAGACATTCAGTACTTC. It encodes CASSLWDRGDIQYF. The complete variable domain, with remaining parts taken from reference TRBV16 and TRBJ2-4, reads GEEVAQTPKHLVRGEGQKAKLYCAPIKGHSYVFWYQQVLKNEFKFLISFQNENVFDETGMPKERFSAKCLPNSPCSLEIQATKLEDSAVYFCASSLWDRGDIQYFGAGTRLSVL.

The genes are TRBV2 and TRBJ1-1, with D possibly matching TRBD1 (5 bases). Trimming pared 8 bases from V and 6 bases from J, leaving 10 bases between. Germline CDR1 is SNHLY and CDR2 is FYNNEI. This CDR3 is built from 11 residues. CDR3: CASSRVAEAFF. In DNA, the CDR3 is TGTGCCAGCTCCAGGGTGGCTGAAGCTTTCTTT.

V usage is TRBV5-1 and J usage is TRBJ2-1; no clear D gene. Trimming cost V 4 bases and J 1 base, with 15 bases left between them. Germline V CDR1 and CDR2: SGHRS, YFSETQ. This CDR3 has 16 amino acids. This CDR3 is CASSVSVRTSYNEQFF. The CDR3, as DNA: TGCGCCAGCAGCGTCTCGGTCCGAACGTCCTACAATGAGCAGTTCTTC.

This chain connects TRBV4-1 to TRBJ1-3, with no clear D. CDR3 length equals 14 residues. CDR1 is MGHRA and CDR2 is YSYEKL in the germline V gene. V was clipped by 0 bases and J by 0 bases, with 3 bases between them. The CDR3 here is CASSQDISGNTIYF. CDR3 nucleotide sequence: TGCGCCAGCAGCCAAGATATCTCTGGAAACACCATATATTTT.

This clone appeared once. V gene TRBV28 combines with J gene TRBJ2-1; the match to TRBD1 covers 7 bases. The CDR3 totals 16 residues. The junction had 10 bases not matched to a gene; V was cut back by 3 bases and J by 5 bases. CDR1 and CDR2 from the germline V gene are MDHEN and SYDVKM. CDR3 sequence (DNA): TGTGCCAGCAGTTTGGGACAGAACCTACCAAACAATGAGCAGTTCTTC. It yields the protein CASSLGQNLPNNEQFF.

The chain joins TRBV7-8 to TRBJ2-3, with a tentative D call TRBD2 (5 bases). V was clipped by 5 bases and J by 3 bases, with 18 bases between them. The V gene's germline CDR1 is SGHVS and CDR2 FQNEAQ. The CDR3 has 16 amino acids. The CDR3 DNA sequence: TGTGCCAGCAGCCCCCTAAGCGGAGGTAGTACAGATACGCAGTATTTT. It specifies CASSPLSGGSTDTQYF.

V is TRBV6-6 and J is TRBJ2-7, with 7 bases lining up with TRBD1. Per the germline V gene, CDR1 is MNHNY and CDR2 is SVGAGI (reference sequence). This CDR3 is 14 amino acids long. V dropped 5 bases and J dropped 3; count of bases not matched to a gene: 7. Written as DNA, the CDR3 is TGTGCCAGCAGTCAGATGGGACAGAACTACGAGCAGTACTTC. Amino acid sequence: CASSQMGQNYEQYF.

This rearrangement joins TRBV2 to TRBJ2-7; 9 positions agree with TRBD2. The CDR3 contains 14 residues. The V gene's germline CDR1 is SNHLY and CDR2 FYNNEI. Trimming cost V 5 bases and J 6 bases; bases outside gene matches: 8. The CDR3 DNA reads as TGTGCCAGCAGTCCAGCGGGAGGTCCGGGCGAGCAGTACTTC. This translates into CASSPAGGPGEQYF. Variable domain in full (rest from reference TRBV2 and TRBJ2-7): EPEVTQTPSHQVTQMGQEVILRCVPISNHLYFYWYRQILGQKVEFLVSFYNNEISEKSEIFDDQFSVERPDGSNFTLKIRSTKLEDSAMYFCASSPAGGPGEQYFGPGTRLTVT.

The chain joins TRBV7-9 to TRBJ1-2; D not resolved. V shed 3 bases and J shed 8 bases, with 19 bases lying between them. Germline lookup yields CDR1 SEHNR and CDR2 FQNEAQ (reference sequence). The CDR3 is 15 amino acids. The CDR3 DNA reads TGTGCCAGCAGCTTTGGCGCCTCTCTCCTGAGGGGCTACACCTTC. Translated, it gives CASSFGASLLRGYTF.

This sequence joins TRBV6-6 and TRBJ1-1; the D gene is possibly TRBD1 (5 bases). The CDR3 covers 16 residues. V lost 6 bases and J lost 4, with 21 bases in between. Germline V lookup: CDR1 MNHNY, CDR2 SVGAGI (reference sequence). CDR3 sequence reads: CASSLPEAGESTEAFF. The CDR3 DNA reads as TGTGCCAGCAGCCTTCCCGAGGCGGGGGAGAGCACTGAAGCTTTCTTT.